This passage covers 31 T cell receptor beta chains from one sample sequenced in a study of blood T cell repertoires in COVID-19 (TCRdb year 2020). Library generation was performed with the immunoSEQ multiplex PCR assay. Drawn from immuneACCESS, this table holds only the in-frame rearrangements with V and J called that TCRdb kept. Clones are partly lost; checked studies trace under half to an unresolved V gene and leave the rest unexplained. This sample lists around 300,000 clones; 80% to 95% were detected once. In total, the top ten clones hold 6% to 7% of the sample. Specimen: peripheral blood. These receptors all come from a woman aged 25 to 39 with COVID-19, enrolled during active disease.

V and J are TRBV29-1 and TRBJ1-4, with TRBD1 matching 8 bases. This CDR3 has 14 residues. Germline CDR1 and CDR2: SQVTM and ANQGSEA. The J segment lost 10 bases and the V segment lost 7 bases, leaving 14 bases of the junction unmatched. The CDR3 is CSAYSRDRLGKLFF. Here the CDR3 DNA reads TGCAGCGCCTATAGCCGGGACAGGCTGGGAAAACTGTTTTTT.

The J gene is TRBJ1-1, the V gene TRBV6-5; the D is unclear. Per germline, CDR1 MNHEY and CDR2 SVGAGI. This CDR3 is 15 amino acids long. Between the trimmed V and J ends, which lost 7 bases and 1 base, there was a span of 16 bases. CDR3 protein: CASTDYLLGNTEAFF. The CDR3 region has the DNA TGTGCCAGCACCGACTACCTGTTGGGGAACACTGAAGCTTTCTTT.

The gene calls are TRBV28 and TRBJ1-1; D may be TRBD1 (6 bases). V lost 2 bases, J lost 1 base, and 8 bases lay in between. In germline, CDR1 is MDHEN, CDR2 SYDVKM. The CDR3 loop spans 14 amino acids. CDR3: CASSLGGSNTEAFF. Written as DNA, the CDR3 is TGTGCCAGCAGTTTAGGGGGCTCGAACACTGAAGCTTTCTTT.

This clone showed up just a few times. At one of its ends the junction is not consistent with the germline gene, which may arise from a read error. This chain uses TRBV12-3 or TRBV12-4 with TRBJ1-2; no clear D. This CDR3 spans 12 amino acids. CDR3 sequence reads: CASSSSETHNYF. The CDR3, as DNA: TGTGCCAGCAGTTCCTCCGAGACTCACAACTATTTT.

This CDR3 reads CASSQGLAVYGELFF. For the CDR3, the DNA is TGCGCCAGCAGCCAAGGTCTAGCGGTTTATGGGGAGCTGTTTTTT. The chain is built from TRBV4-1 and TRBJ2-2; 7 bases are shared with TRBD2. Trimming took 1 base from V and 8 from J; bases not matched to a gene: 7. The germline CDR1 and CDR2 sequences are MGHRA and YSYEKL. CDR3 size: 15 residues.

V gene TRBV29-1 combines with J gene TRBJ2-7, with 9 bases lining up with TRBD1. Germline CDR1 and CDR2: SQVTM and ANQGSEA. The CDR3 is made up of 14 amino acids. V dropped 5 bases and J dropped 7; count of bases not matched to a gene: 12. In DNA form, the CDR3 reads TGCAGCGTTAGTCGGGACAGGGTAGTGGAGGAGCAGTACTTC. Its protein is CSVSRDRVVEEQYF.

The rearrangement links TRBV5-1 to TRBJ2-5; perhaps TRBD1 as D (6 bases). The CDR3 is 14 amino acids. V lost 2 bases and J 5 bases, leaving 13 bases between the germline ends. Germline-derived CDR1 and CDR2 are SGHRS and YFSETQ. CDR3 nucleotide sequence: TGCGCCAGCAGCTTAGACAGGCCCCGGGAGACCCAGTACTTC. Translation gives CASSLDRPRETQYF.

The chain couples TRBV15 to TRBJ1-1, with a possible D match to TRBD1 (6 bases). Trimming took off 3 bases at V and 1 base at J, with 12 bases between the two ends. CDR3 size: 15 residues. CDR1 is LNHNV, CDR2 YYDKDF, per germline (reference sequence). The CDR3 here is CATSSRRGANTEAFF. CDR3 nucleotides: TGTGCCACCAGCAGCAGGCGGGGGGCGAACACTGAAGCTTTCTTT.

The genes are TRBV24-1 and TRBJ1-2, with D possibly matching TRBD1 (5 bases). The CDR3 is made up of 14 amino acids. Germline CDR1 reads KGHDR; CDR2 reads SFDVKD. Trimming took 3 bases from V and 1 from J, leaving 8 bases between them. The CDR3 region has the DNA TGTGCCACCAGTGATGCAGGGATTAACTATGGCTACACCTTC. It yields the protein CATSDAGINYGYTF.

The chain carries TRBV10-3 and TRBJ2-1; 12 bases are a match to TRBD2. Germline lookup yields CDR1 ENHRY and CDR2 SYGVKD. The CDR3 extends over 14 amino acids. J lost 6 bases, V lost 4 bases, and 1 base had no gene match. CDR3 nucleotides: TGTGCCATCAGTGGGGGACTAGCGGGCAATGAGCAGTTCTTC. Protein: CAISGGLAGNEQFF.

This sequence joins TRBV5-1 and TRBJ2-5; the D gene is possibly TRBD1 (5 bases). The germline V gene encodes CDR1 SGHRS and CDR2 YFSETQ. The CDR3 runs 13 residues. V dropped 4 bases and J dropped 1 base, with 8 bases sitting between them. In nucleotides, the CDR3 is TGCGCCAGCAGCAGGGGCGGCCAAGAGACCCAGTACTTC. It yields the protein CASSRGGQETQYF. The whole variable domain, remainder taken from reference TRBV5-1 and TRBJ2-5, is KAGVTQTPRYLIKTRGQQVTLSCSPISGHRSVSWYQQTPGQGLQFLFEYFSETQRNKGNFPGRFSGRQFSNSRSEMNVSTLELGDSALYLCASSRGGQETQYFGPGTRLLVL.

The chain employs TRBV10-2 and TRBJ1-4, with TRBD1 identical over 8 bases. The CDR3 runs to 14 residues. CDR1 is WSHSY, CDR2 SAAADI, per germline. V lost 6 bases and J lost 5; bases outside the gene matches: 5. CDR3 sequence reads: CASSTGTGNEKLFF. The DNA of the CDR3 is TGCGCCAGCAGCACCGGGACAGGAAATGAAAAACTGTTTTTT.

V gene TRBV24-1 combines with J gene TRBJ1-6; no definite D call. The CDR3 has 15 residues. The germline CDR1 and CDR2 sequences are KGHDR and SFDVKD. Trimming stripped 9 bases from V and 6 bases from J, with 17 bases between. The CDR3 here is CATFDGLRFNSPLHF. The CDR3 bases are TGTGCCACCTTCGACGGACTTCGGTTTAATTCACCCCTCCACTTT.

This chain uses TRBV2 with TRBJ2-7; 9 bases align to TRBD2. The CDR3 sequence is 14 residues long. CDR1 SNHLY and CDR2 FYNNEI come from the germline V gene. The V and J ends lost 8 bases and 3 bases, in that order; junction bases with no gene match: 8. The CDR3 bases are TGTGCCAGCCGACCGGGACTAGCATTCTACGAGCAGTACTTC. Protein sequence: CASRPGLAFYEQYF.

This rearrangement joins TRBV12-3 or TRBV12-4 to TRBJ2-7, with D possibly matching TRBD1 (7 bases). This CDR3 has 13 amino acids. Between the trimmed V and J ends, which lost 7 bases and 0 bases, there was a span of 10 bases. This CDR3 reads CASTGGFSYEQYF. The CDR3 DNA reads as TGTGCCAGCACAGGGGGGTTCTCCTACGAGCAGTACTTC.

As DNA, the CDR3 is TGTGCCTGGAGTCAGGGACAGGACAATCAGCCCCAGCATTTT. It encodes CAWSQGQDNQPQHF. The chain recombines TRBV30 with TRBJ1-5, with 8 nucleotides matching TRBD1. The germline V gene encodes CDR1 GTSNPN and CDR2 SVGIG (reference sequence). V lost 2 bases, J lost 3 bases, and 3 bases stayed unmatched. This CDR3 comprises 14 residues.

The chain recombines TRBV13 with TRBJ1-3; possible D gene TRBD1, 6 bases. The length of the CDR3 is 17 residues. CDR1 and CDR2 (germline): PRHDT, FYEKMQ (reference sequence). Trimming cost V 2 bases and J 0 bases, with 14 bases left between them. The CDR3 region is CASSLIPGRGSGNTIYF. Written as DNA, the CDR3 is TGTGCCAGCAGCTTAATTCCCGGCAGGGGCTCTGGAAACACCATATATTTT.

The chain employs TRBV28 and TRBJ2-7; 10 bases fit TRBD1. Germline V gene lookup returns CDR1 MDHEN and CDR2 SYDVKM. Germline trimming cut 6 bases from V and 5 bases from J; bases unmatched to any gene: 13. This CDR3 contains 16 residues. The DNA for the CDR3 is TGTGCCAGCAGCTCCCTGCCGGGACAGGGGATCCACGAGCAGTACTTC. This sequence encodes CASSSLPGQGIHEQYF.

CDR3 residues: CATSDRTSGRPRAQYF. In DNA form, the CDR3 reads TGTGCCACCAGTGACCGGACTAGCGGGAGGCCCCGGGCCCAGTACTTC. The rearrangement links TRBV24-1 to TRBJ2-5; TRBD2 matches 14 bases. V shed 4 bases and J 9 bases; nucleotides not matched to a gene: 9. The CDR3 has 16 residues. Germline V CDR1 and CDR2: KGHDR, SFDVKD.

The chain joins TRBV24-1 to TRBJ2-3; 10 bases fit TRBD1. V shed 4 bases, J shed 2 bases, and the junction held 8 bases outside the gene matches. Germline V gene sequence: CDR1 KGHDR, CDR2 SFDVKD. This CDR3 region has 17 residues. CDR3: CATSDRDRGRDTDTQYF. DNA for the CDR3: TGTGCCACCAGTGACCGCGACAGGGGGCGGGACACAGATACGCAGTATTTT.

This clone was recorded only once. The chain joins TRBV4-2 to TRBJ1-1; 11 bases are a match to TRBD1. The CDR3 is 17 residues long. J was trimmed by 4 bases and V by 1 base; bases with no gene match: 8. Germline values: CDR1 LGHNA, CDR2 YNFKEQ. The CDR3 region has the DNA TGTGCCAGCAGCCAAGTTGGGATCGGGACAGGGGGCACTGAAGCTTTCTTT. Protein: CASSQVGIGTGGTEAFF.

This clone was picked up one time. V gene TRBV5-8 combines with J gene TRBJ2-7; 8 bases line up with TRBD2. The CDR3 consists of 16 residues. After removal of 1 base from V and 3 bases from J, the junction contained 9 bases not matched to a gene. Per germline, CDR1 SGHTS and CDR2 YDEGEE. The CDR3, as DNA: TGTGCCAGCAGCTTGAAGAGCAGCGGGAGTTACTACGAGCAGTACTTC. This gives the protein CASSLKSSGSYYEQYF.

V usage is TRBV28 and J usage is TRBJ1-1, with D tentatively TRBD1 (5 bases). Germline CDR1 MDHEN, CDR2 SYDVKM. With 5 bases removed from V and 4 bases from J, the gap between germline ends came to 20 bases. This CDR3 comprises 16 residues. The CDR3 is CASSPPGGRFSTEAFF. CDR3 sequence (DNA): TGTGCCAGCAGTCCACCGGGGGGTAGGTTTAGCACTGAAGCTTTCTTT.

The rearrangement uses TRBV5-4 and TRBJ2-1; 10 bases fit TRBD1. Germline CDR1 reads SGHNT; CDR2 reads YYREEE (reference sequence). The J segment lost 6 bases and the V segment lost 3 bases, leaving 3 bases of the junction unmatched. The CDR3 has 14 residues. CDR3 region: CASSWDRGGNEQFF. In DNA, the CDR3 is TGTGCCAGCAGCTGGGACAGGGGAGGCAATGAGCAGTTCTTC.

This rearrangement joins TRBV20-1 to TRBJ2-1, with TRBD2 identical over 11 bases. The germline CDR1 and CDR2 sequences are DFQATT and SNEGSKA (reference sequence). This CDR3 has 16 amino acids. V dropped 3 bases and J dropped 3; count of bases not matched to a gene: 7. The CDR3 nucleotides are TGCAGTGCTAGTGTACCTAGCGGGAGGATCTACAATGAGCAGTTCTTC. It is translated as CSASVPSGRIYNEQFF.

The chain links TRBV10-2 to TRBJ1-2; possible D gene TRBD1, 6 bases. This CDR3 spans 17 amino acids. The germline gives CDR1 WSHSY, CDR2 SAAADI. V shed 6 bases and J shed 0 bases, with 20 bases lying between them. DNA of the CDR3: TGCGCCAGCAGCGCCGTGCAGGGGCCCCTAACTAACTATGGCTACACCTTC. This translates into CASSAVQGPLTNYGYTF.

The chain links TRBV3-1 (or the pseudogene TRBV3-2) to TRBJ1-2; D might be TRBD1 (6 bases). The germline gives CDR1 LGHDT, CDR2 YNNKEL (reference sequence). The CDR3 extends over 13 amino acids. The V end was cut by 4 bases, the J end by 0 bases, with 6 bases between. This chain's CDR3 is CASSRTANYGYTF. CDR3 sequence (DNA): TGTGCCAGCAGCCGGACAGCTAACTATGGCTACACCTTC.

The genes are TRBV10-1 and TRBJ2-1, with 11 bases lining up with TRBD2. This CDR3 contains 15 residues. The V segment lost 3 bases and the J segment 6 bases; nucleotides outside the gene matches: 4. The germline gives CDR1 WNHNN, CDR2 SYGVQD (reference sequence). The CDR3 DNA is TGCGCCAGCAGTGAATCTAGCGGGGGGCCCAATGAGCAGTTCTTC. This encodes CASSESSGGPNEQFF.

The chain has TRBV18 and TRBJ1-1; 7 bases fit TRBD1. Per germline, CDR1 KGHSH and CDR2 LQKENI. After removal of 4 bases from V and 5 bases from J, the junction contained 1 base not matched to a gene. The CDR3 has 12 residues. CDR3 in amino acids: CASSRQGTEAFF. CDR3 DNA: TGTGCCAGCTCACGACAGGGAACTGAAGCTTTCTTT.

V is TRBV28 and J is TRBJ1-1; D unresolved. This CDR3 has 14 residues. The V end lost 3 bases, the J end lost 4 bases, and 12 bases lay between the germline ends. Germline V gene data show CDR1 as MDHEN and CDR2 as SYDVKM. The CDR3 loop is CASSFAGEGTEAFF. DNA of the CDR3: TGTGCCAGCAGTTTTGCTGGGGAGGGCACTGAAGCTTTCTTT.

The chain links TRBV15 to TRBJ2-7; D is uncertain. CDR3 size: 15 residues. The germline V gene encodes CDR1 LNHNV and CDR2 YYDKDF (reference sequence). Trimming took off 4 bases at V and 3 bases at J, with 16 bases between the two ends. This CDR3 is CATSTHTPGRYEQYF. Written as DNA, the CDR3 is TGTGCCACCAGCACCCATACTCCTGGGCGCTACGAGCAGTACTTC.